This T cell receptor (beta chain) is drawn from a study of blood T cell repertoires in COVID-19. V was clipped by 1 base and J by 8 bases, with 14 bases between them. The CDR3 is made up of 15 amino acids. Germline V gene lookup returns CDR1 MGHRA and CDR2 YSYEKL. Donors in Cohort 3 counted as recovered after two negative PCRs, clearance, or symptom resolution. TCRdb keeps only in-frame clones here, not all; method: immunoSEQ multiplex PCR. This table has about 380,000 clones, around 87% appearing once. Sample: PBMCs or T cells enriched from blood (not recorded which). The chain links TRBV4-1 to TRBJ1-4; D perhaps matches TRBD1 (5 bases). This clonotype originated in a young man who had recovered from COVID-19. CDR3 in DNA: TGCGCCAGCAGCCAAGGGGAGCGGGGGTACGAAAAACTGTTTTTT. Translation: CASSQGERGYEKLFF.